Listed below are T cell receptor beta chains from one sample, sequenced in a study of shared T cell receptors in the human thymus. The protocol was immunoSEQ multiplex PCR, while the TCRdb copy is restricted to in-frame clones and leaves out a portion. The table has hundreds of thousands of clones, 75% to 85% seen once; the top ten hold more than 0.01%. These data also formed part of another study, on human thymus T cells.

Material: thymocytes. The source is a boy in the first two years of life with a congenital heart defect. Each CDR3 is given with its conserved first and last residue.

v_gene,j_gene,CDR3aa
TRBV25-1,TRBJ2-3,CASSKGGTDTQYF
TRBV4-1,-,CASSQEYSGRAFLLNEQYF
TRBV6-1,TRBJ2-1,CASSETGSSYNEQFF
TRBV6-5,TRBJ2-7,CASSFQQGYEQYF
TRBV6-1,TRBJ2-7,CASSKPHEQYF
TRBV12-5,TRBJ2-7,CASGLVSNGDSGRAGVHEQYF
TRBV2,TRBJ2-7,CAGGQGGYEQYF
TRBV5-1,TRBJ2-1,CASSMAGDNEQFF
TRBV19,TRBJ2-2,CASTPGTSGRLVTGELFF
TRBV6-6,TRBJ1-1,CASSPGGEANTEAFF
TRBV28,TRBJ2-7,CASSLFREKQYF
TRBV14,TRBJ2-3,CASSQDNLRGDGDTQYF